The T cell receptor beta chain described here comes from a study of control samples from healthy donors and cancer patients. The repertoire was sequenced with immunoSEQ multiplex PCR; TCRdb's copy has only in-frame clones and lacks some. The sample has more than 95,000 clones; roughly 87% are singletons. Germline loops: CDR1 LNHDA, CDR2 SQIVND (reference sequence). CDR3 length equals 13 residues. Trimming removed 1 base from V and 9 bases from J, with 10 bases in between. The sample comprised blood. This chain uses TRBV19 with TRBJ2-1, with D perhaps given as TRBD1 or TRBD2 (5 bases each). The origin of this receptor is a man between 18 and 29 years old in good health. For the CDR3, the DNA is TGTGCCAGTAGTATAGTTTCGGGGCCTGAGCAGTTCTTC. Translating it yields CASSIVSGPEQFF.